The rows below give T cell receptor beta chains drawn from one sample of a study of cytomegalovirus exposure and HLA in healthy donors. Here immunoSEQ multiplex PCR was the method, and the copy in TCRdb shows in-frame clones only, minus some. The table shows more than 150,000 clones, with around 82% occurring only once. Sequencing was carried out using PBMCs. These TCRs come from a boy aged 2 to 10 in good health and CMV-seronegative. CDR3s include the opening cysteine and the closing phenylalanine or tryptophan. D genes are given only for firm matches. Clone sizes are given selectively: once, few, many, or a class where the clone is expanded.

- | TRBJ2-4 | - | TRBV5-4 | TGTGCCAGCAGCTTGTTTTTAGATGAGGACAAAAACATTCAGTACTTC | CASSLFLDEDKNIQYF
few | TRBJ1-4 | - | TRBV7-9 | TGTGCCAGCAGCTTAGAAGGCTGGAGCCATGAAAAACTGTTTTTT | CASSLEGWSHEKLFF
- | TRBJ1-2 | - | TRBV4-1 | TGCGCCAGCAGCCAAGAATCAGGGAGGGTTGGTGGCTACACCTTC | CASSQESGRVGGYTF
- | TRBJ2-3 | TRBD1 | TRBV11-2 | TGTGCCAGCAGCTCACGGGACAGGGGAAGGACAGATACGCAGTATTTT | CASSSRDRGRTDTQYF
- | TRBJ1-1 | TRBD1 | TRBV23-1 | TGCGCCAGCAGTCAATCTAGGACAGGGGAGAACACTGAAGCTTTCTTT | CASSQSRTGENTEAFF
- | TRBJ2-7 | TRBD1 | TRBV2 | TGTGCCAGCAGGGGGACAGGAAACTACGAGCAGTACTTC | CASRGTGNYEQYF
- | TRBJ2-6 | - | TRBV9 | TGTGCCAGCAGCGGTGGGACCCGGGGGTTTGGGGCCAACGTCCTGACTTTC | CASSGGTRGFGANVLTF
- | TRBJ2-7 | TRBD2 | TRBV6-6 | TGTGCCAGCAGCCTAGCGGGATCCTCCTACGAGCAGTACTTC | CASSLAGSSYEQYF
- | TRBJ2-3 | - | TRBV27 | TGTGCCAGCAGCCGCGTTGGGCCGGTAGATACGCAGTATTTT | CASSRVGPVDTQYF
- | TRBJ2-7 | TRBD2 | TRBV5-6 | TGTGCCAGCTCCGGCGGGAGGGCTCCCTACGAGCAGTACTTC | CASSGGRAPYEQYF
once | TRBJ2-6 | - | TRBV14 | TGTGCCAGCAGAGTCACGGGCTCTGGGGCCAACGTCCTGACTTTC | CASRVTGSGANVLTF
- | TRBJ2-5 | - | TRBV30 | TGTGCCTGGAGTACTAGTCCCGAGACCCAGTACTTC | CAWSTSPETQYF
few | TRBJ2-7 | TRBD1 | TRBV5-4 | TGTGCCAGCACCCCCGGACAGGGGTTATACGAGCAGTACTTC | CASTPGQGLYEQYF
few | TRBJ1-1 | - | TRBV7-8 | TGTGCCAGCAGCTTATGGGCAGGGGACATAAGCACTGAAGCTTTCTTT | CASSLWAGDISTEAFF
- | TRBJ1-1 | TRBD1 | TRBV4-1 | TGCGCCACCTGGACAGGGACTGAAGCTTTCTTT | CATWTGTEAFF
- | TRBJ2-5 | TRBD2 | TRBV5-1 | TGCGCCAGCAGCCAGGGACTAGCGGCTATAAATTGGGGGGAGACCCAGTACTTC | CASSQGLAAINWGETQYF
- | TRBJ2-7 | TRBD1 | TRBV5-4 | TGTGCCAGCAGCTTGGGACAGGGCTCCTACGAGCAGTACTTC | CASSLGQGSYEQYF
- | TRBJ2-1 | TRBD2 | TRBV11-2 | TGTGCCAGCAGCCCGGGGACTAGCGGGGCCAATGAGCAGTTCTTC | CASSPGTSGANEQFF
- | TRBJ2-7 | - | TRBV28 | TGTGCCAGCAGTCTTCCTACGACGGGAAACCTAGACGAGCAGTACTTC | CASSLPTTGNLDEQYF
- | TRBJ2-3 | - | TRBV19 | TGTGCCAGTAGTAGAACGGGAGGAGGGGGAGATACGCAGTATTTT | CASSRTGGGGDTQYF
- | TRBJ2-1 | TRBD2 | TRBV7-7 | TGTGCCAGCAGCCTGGGACTAGCGGGACCAGATAGCTCCTACAATGAGCAGTTCTTC | CASSLGLAGPDSSYNEQFF
- | TRBJ2-1 | TRBD2 | TRBV15 | TGTGCCACCAGCCCACTCCGGACTAGCGGGGACAATGAGCAGTTCTTC | CATSPLRTSGDNEQFF
- | TRBJ1-1 | - | TRBV28 | TGTGCCAGCAGTCCCTCCCTGAACACTGAAGCTTTCTTT | CASSPSLNTEAFF
- | TRBJ1-2 | TRBD1 | TRBV9 | TGTGCCAGCACCGTCGGGACAGGGGACCTTCTTAACTATGGCTACACCTTC | CASTVGTGDLLNYGYTF
- | TRBJ1-1 | - | TRBV4-1 | TGCGCCAGCAGCCAAGTACCAGGCCGTTCGAACACTGAAGCTTTCTTT | CASSQVPGRSNTEAFF
- | TRBJ2-5 | TRBD2 | TRBV9 | TGTGCCAGCAGCGGGACTAGCGGGAGGACTGAGACCCAGTACTTC | CASSGTSGRTETQYF
- | TRBJ2-5 | TRBD2 | TRBV11-3 | TGTGCCAGCAGCCCCGGACTAGCGGGAGCTCAAGAGACCCAGTACTTC | CASSPGLAGAQETQYF
- | TRBJ2-3 | TRBD1 | TRBV6-4 | TGTGCCAGCAGTCCAGGGGGAATTCTTGCTACAGATACGCAGTATTTT | CASSPGGILATDTQYF
- | TRBJ2-5 | - | TRBV30 | TGTGCCTGGAGTCTCCCGGGGGAGACCCAGTACTTC | CAWSLPGETQYF
few | TRBJ2-7 | TRBD1 | TRBV6-5 | TGTGCCAGCAGTATCGGGACAGTCTCCTACGAGCAGTACTTC | CASSIGTVSYEQYF
- | TRBJ2-5 | - | TRBV4-2 | TGTGCCAGCAGCCAAGTGCGAGAGACCCAGTACTTC | CASSQVRETQYF
- | TRBJ1-5 | - | TRBV19 | TGTGCCAGTAATGGGGCAGGGGATAGCAATCAGCCCCAGCATTTT | CASNGAGDSNQPQHF
- | TRBJ2-3 | TRBD2 | TRBV5-1 | TGCGCCAGCAGCTTGGAACTAGCGGGCCCCACAGATACGCAGTATTTT | CASSLELAGPTDTQYF
- | TRBJ1-1 | - | TRBV27 | TGTGCCAGTCAGGGGATGAACACTGAAGCTTTCTTT | CASQGMNTEAFF
- | TRBJ1-5 | - | TRBV4-1 | TGCGCCAGCAGCCAAGTACAGGGACGTTGGGATCAGCCCCAGCATTTT | CASSQVQGRWDQPQHF
- | TRBJ1-2 | TRBD1 | TRBV19 | TGTGCCAGTAGTATCAGGGGACAGCCAAGCTATGGCTACACCTTC | CASSIRGQPSYGYTF
- | TRBJ1-5 | - | TRBV7-9 | TGTGCCAGCAGCTTAGCGGGGGGGTATAGCAATCAGCCCCAGCATTTT | CASSLAGGYSNQPQHF
- | TRBJ2-7 | TRBD2 | TRBV14 | TGTGCCAGCAGCCAGACTAGCCGAACACCCTACGAGCAGTACTTC | CASSQTSRTPYEQYF
- | TRBJ1-1 | - | TRBV28 | TGTGCCAGCAGTTTCACCTGGGGGCTGAACACTGAAGCTTTCTTT | CASSFTWGLNTEAFF
- | TRBJ1-4 | - | TRBV4-1 | TGCGCCAGCAGCCAAGATTCCGGACAGATTAATGAAAAACTGTTTTTT | CASSQDSGQINEKLFF
- | TRBJ2-7 | - | TRBV5-4 | TGTGCCAGCAGCTCCGTAAAGGGAGCCTACGAGCAGTACTTC | CASSSVKGAYEQYF
few | TRBJ2-7 | TRBD1 | TRBV2 | TGTGCCAGTCAGACCGGGACAGGGCCCTACGAGCAGTACTTC | CASQTGTGPYEQYF
once | TRBJ2-1 | TRBD2 | TRBV18 | TGTGCCAGCTCACCACCTAGCGGGAGGGGCTACAATGAGCAGTTCTTC | CASSPPSGRGYNEQFF
- | TRBJ2-2 | TRBD2 | TRBV28 | TGTGCCAGCAGTTTCACTGAGGCTAGCGGGAACGCCGGGGAGCTGTTTTTT | CASSFTEASGNAGELFF
- | TRBJ2-3 | TRBD2 | TRBV6-1 | TGTGCCAGCAAGGGACTAGCGGGATTCACAGATACGCAGTATTTT | CASKGLAGFTDTQYF
- | TRBJ2-5 | - | TRBV7-9 | TGTGCCAGCAGCCACGGGTTGGTGGAAGAGACCCAGTACTTC | CASSHGLVEETQYF
- | TRBJ1-4 | TRBD1 | TRBV7-6 | TGTGCCAGCAGCACTGGACAGGGATTTAATGAAAAACTGTTTTTT | CASSTGQGFNEKLFF
- | TRBJ2-1 | - | TRBV6-1 | TGTGCCAGCAGTGACTCTGGGGGGTGGAATGAGCAGTTCTTC | CASSDSGGWNEQFF
- | TRBJ2-7 | TRBD2 | TRBV28 | TGTGCCAGCACCCATTCGATCGGGGCTAGCGGGAGAGGGAGCTCCTACGAGCAGTACTTC | CASTHSIGASGRGSSYEQYF
- | TRBJ1-6 | TRBD1 | TRBV5-4 | TGTGCCAGCAGCTTACGGACAGGGGTTTCACCCCTCCACTTT | CASSLRTGVSPLHF
- | TRBJ2-7 | TRBD2 | TRBV10-1 | TGCGCCAGGGGGAGGACCACGGGGGGTTACGAGCAGTACTTC | CARGRTTGGYEQYF
- | TRBJ2-7 | TRBD2 | TRBV7-8 | TGTGCCAGCAGCTTCGTGACTAGCGGGACAGTTCCCTACGAGCAGTACTTC | CASSFVTSGTVPYEQYF
few | TRBJ1-2 | - | TRBV6-6 | TGTGCCAGCCAAACGGGGGTCTATGGCTACACCTTC | CASQTGVYGYTF
- | TRBJ1-1 | - | TRBV11-2 | TGTGCCAGTACGCTCGAGGCAGTGAACACTGAAGCTTTCTTT | CASTLEAVNTEAFF
once | TRBJ2-3 | - | TRBV9 | TGTGCCAGCAGCGTAGTGGGGGGAACAGATACGCAGTATTTT | CASSVVGGTDTQYF